This T cell receptor beta chain appears in the sequencing data of a study of regulatory dendritic cells for organ transplantation. Concerning this clone itself: No antigen is known for it.

With 5 bases removed from V and 4 bases from J, the gap between germline ends came to 15 bases. This CDR3 has 14 residues. In germline, CDR1 is SEHNR, CDR2 FQNEAQ (reference sequence). Assay used: immunoSEQ multiplex PCR; TCRdb lists only in-frame clones, some missing. The sample holds about 5,200 clones, 65% to 80% seen once. Sorted subsets were CFSE-labeled and cultured about 5 days with allogeneic dendritic cells. Material: memory CD8+ T cells from blood cultured with regulatory dendritic cells. Subset indicated: CD45RO+ memory T cells. This receptor was taken from a human donor in good health. This chain connects TRBV7-9 to TRBJ2-7; D assignment may be TRBD1 or TRBD2 (5 bases each). CDR3 region: CASSPSSRQYEQYF. CDR3 DNA sequence: TGTGCCAGCAGCCCTAGCTCACGACAGTACGAGCAGTACTTC.